The present TCR beta chain was sequenced within a study of shared clonotypes between healthy human individuals. On the study more broadly: Researchers assigned three CD4 naive, three CD4 memory, two CD8 naive and one CD8 memory plate to each donor.

In regard to this clone: Its target is unknown.

Every donor, a Caucasian adult, lived in Nashville, Tennessee. Study conclusions and caveats: When compared with the clonotypes that were shared by all four sorted-subset donors, the non-shared clonotypes turned out to have lower generation probabilities.

Method: immunoSEQ multiplex PCR; TCRdb's copy keeps in-frame clones and lacks some. The table has 2 million to 2.5 million clones, approximately 93% seen once; the top ten hold approximately 0.4%. This receptor was obtained from a man between 18 and 29 years old in good health. Some clones in this sample may be carry-over from other donors' samples. Sequencing was performed on naive CD4+ T cells from PBMCs. As to subset: CD45RA+ positively selected.

The CDR3, as DNA: TGTGCCAGCAGAAAAGGACTAGCGGGAGGTTCTCCTAACTACGAGCAGTACTTC. Its protein is CASRKGLAGGSPNYEQYF. This rearrangement joins TRBV5-4 to TRBJ2-5, with 14 nucleotides matching TRBD2. The J call may be incorrect, as the DNA end agrees better with TRBJ2-7. The CDR3 loop spans 18 amino acids. Germline CDR1 SGHNT, CDR2 YYREEE (reference sequence).